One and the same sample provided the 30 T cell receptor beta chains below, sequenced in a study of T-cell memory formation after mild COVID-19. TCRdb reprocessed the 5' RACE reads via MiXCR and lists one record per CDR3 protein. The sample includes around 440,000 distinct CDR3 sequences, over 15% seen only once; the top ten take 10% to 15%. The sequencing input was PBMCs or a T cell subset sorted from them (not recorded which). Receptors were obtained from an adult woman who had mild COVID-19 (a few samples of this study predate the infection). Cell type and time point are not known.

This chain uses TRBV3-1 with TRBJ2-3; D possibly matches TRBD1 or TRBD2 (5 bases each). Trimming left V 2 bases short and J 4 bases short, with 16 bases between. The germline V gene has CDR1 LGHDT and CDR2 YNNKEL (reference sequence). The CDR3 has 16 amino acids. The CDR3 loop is CASSQTERGTADTQYF. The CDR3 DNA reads TGTGCCAGCAGCCAAACCGAGAGGGGCACAGCAGATACGCAGTATTTT.

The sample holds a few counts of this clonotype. This CDR3 is CATSVGASGTDTQYF. CDR3 bases: TGTGCCACCAGTGTCGGGGCTAGCGGAACAGATACGCAGTATTTT. This rearrangement joins TRBV24-1 to TRBJ2-3, with TRBD2 matching over 7 bases. The junction had 7 bases not matched to a gene; V was cut back by 5 bases and J by 3 bases. This CDR3 contains 15 residues. CDR1 is KGHDR, CDR2 SFDVKD, per germline.

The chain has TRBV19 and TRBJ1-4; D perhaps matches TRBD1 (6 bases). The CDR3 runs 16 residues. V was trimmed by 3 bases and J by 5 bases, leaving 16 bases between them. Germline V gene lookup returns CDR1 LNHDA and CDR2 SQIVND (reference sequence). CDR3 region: CASSMGGGQRNEKLFF. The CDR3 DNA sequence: TGTGCCAGTAGTATGGGTGGGGGGCAGCGGAATGAAAAACTGTTTTTT.

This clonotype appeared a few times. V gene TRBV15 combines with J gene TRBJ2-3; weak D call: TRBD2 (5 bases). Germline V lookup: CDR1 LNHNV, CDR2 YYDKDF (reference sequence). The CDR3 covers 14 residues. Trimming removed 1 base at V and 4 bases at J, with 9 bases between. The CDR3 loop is CATSRAGGPDTQYF. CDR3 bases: TGTGCCACCAGCAGAGCAGGAGGCCCAGATACGCAGTATTTT.

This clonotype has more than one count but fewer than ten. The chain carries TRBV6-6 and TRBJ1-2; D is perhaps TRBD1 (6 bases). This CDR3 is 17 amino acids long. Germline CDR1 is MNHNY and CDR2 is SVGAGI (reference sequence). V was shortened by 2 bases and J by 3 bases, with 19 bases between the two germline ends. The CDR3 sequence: CASSYMAGAGLHYGYTF. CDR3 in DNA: TGTGCCAGCAGTTACATGGCAGGGGCCGGTCTACACTATGGCTACACCTTC.

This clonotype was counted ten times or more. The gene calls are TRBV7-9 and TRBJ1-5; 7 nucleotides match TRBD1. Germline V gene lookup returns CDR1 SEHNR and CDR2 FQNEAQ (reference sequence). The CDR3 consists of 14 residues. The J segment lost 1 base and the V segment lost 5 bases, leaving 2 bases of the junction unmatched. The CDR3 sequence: CASSQTGSNQPQHF. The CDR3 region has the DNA TGTGCCAGCAGCCAGACAGGGAGCAATCAGCCCCAGCATTTT.

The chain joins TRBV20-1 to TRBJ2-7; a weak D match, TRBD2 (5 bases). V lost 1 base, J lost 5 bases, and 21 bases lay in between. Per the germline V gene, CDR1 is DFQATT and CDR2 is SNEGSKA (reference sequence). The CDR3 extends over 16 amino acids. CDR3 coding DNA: TGCAGTGCTAGAGTCACCCGCCGGGTCGGACTCGACGAGCAGTACTTC. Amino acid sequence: CSARVTRRVGLDEQYF.

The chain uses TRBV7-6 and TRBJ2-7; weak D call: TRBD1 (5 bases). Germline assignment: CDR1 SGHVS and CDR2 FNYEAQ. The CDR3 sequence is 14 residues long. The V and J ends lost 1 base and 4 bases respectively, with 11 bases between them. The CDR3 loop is CASSLGTTFYEQYF. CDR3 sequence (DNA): TGTGCCAGCAGCTTAGGGACAACCTTTTACGAGCAGTACTTC.

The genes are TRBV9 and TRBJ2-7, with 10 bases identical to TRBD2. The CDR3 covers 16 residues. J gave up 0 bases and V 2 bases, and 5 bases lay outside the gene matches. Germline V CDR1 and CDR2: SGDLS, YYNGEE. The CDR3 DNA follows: TGTGCCAGCAGCGTCGGACTAGCGGAAAACTCCTACGAGCAGTACTTC. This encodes CASSVGLAENSYEQYF.

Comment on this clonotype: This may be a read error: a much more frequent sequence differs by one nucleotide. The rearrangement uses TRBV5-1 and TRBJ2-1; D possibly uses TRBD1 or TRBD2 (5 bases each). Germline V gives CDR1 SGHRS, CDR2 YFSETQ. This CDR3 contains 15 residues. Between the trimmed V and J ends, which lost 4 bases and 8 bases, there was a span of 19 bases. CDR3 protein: CASSSTEGQVYEQFF. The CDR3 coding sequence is TGCGCCAGCAGCAGTACCGAGGGGCAGGTCTATGAGCAGTTCTTC.

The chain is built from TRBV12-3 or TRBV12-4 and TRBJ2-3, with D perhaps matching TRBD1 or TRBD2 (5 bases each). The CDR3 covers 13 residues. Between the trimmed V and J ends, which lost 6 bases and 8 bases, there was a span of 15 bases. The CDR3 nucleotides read TGTGCCAGCAGCCCCCGAGGGGTGGGTACGCAGTATTTT. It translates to CASSPRGVGTQYF.

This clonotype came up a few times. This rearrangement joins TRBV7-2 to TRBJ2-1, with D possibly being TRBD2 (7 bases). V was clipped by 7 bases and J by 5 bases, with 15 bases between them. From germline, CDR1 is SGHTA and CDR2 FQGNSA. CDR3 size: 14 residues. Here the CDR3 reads CASKGGSANNEQFF. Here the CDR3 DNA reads TGTGCCAGCAAGGGGGGGTCGGCCAACAATGAGCAGTTCTTC.

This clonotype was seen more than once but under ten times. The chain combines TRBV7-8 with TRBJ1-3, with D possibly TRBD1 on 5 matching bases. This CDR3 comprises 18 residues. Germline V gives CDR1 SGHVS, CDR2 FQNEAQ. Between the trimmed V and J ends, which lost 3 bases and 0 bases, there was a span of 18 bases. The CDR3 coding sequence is TGTGCCAGCAGCTTGTACACTCCAACAGGCACCTCTGGAAACACCATATATTTT. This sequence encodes CASSLYTPTGTSGNTIYF. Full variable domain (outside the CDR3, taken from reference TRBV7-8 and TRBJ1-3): GAGVSQSPRYKVAKRGQDVALRCDPISGHVSLFWYQQALGQGPEFLTYFQNEAQLDKSGLPSDRFFAERPEGSVSTLKIQRTQQEDSAVYLCASSLYTPTGTSGNTIYFGEGSWLTVV.

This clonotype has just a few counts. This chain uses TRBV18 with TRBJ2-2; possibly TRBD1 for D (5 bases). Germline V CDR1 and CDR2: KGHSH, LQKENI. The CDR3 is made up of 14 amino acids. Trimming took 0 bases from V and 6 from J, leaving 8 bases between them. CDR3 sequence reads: CASSPPSGPGELFF. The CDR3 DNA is TGTGCCAGCTCACCACCATCAGGGCCCGGGGAGCTGTTTTTT. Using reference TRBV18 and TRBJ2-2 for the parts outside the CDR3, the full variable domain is NAGVMQNPRHLVRRRGQEARLRCSPMKGHSHVYWYRQLPEEGLKFMVYLQKENIIDESGMPKERFSAEFPKEGPSILRIQQVVRGDSAAYFCASSPPSGPGELFFGEGSRLTVL.

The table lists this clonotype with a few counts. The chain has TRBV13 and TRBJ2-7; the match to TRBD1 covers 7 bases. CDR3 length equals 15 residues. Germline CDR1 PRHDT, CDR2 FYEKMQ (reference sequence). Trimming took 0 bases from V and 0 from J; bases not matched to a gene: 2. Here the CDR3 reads CASSLGGQYSYEQYF. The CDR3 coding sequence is TGTGCCAGCAGCTTAGGGGGACAGTACTCCTACGAGCAGTACTTC.

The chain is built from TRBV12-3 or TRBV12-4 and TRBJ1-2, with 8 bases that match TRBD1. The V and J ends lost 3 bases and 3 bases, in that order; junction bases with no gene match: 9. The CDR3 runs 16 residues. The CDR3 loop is CASSFPQQGGHYGYTF. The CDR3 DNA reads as TGTGCCAGCAGTTTCCCCCAACAGGGGGGCCACTATGGCTACACCTTC.

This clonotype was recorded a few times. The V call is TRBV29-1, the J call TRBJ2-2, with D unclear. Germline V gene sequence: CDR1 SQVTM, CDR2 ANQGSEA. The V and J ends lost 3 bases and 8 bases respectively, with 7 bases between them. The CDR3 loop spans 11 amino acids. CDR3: CSVDQGGELFF. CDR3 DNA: TGCAGCGTTGATCAAGGAGGGGAGCTGTTTTTT.

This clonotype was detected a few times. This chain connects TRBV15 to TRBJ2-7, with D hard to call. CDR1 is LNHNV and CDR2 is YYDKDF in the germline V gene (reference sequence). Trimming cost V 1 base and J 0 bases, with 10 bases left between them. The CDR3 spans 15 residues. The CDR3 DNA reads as TGTGCCACCAGCAGAGCTCGGACGGCCTCCTACGAGCAGTACTTC. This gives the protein CATSRARTASYEQYF.

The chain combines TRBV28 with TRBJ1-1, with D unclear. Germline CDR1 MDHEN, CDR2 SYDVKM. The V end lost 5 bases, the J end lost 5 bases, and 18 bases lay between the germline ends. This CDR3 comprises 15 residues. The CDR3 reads CASSPPQRVTTEAFF. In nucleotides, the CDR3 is TGTGCCAGCAGTCCCCCCCAGCGGGTAACTACTGAAGCTTTCTTT.

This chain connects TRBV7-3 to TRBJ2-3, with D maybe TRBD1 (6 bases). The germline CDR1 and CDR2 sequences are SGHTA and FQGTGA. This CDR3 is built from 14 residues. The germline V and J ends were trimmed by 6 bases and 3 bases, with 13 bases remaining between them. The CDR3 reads CASSSTRGTDTQYF. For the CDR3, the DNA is TGTGCCAGCAGTTCAACCAGGGGAACAGATACGCAGTATTTT. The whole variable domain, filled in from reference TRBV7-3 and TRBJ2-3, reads GAGVSQTPSNKVTEKGKYVELRCDPISGHTALYWYRQSLGQGPEFLIYFQGTGAADDSGLPNDRFFAVRPEGSVSTLKIQRTERGDSAVYLCASSSTRGTDTQYFGPGTRLTVL.

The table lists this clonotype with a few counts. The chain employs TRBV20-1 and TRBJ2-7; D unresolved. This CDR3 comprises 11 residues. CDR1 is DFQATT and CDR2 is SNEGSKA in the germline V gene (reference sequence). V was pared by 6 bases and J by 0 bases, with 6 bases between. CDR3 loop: CSASISYEQYF. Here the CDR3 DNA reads TGCAGTGCGTCCATCTCCTACGAGCAGTACTTC.

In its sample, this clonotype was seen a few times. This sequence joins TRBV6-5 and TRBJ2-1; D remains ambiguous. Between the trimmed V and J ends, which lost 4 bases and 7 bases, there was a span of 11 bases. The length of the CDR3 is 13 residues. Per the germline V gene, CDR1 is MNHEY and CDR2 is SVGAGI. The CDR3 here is CASSLGMANEQFF. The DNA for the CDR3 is TGTGCCAGCAGTTTAGGTATGGCAAATGAGCAGTTCTTC.

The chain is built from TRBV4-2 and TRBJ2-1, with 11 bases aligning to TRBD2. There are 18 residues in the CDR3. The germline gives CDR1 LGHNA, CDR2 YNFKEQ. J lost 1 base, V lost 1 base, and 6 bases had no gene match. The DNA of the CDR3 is TGTGCCAGCAGCCAAGCCACTAGCGGGAGTATTTCCTACAATGAGCAGTTCTTC. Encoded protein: CASSQATSGSISYNEQFF.

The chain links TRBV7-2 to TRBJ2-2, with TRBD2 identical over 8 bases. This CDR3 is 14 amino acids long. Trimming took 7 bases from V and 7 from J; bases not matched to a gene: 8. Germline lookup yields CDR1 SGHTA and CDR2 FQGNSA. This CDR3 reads CASTRTSRHGELFF. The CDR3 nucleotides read TGTGCCAGCACCCGGACTAGCAGACACGGGGAGCTGTTTTTT.

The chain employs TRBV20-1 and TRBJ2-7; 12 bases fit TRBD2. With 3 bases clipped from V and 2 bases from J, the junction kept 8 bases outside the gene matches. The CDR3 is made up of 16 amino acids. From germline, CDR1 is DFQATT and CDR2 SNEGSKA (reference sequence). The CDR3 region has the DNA TGCAGTGCTAGGTTCCCTAGCGGGAGGGATCCCTACGAGCAGTACTTC. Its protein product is CSARFPSGRDPYEQYF.

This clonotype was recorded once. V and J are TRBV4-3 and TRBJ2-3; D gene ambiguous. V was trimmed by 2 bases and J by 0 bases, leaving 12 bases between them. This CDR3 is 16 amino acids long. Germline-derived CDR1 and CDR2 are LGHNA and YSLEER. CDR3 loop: CASSQSSPPSTDTQYF. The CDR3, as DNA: TGCGCCAGCAGCCAATCCAGCCCGCCGAGCACAGATACGCAGTATTTT.

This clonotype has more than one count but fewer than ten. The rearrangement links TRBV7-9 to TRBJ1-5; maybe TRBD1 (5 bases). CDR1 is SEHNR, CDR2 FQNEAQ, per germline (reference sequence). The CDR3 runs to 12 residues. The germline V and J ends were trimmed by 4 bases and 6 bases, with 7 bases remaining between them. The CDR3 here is CASSSTGQPQHF. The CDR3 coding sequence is TGTGCCAGCAGCTCCACAGGTCAGCCCCAGCATTTT. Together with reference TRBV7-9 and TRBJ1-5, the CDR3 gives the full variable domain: DTGVSQNPRHKITKRGQNVTFRCDPISEHNRLYWYRQTLGQGPEFLTYFQNEAQLEKSRLLSDRFSAERPKGSFSTLEIQRTEQGDSAMYLCASSSTGQPQHFGDGTRLSIL.

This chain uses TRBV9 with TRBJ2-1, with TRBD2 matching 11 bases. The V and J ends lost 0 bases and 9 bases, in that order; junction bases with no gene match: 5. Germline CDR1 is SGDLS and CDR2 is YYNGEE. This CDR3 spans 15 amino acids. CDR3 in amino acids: CASSVGLAGWGEQFF. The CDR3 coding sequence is TGTGCCAGCAGCGTAGGACTAGCGGGGTGGGGTGAGCAGTTCTTC.

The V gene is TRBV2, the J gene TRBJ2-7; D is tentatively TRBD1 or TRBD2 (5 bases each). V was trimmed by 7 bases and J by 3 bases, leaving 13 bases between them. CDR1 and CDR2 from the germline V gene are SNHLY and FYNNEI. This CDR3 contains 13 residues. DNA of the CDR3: TGTGCCAGCACGGGGCGGCGAATCTACGAGCAGTACTTC. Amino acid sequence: CASTGRRIYEQYF. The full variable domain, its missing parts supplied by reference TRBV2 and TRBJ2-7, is EPEVTQTPSHQVTQMGQEVILRCVPISNHLYFYWYRQILGQKVEFLVSFYNNEISEKSEIFDDQFSVERPDGSNFTLKIRSTKLEDSAMYFCASTGRRIYEQYFGPGTRLTVT.

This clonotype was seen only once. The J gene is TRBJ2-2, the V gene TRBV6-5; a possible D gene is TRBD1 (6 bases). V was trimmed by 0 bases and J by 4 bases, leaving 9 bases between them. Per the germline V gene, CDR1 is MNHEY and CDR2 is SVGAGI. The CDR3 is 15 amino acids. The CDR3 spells CASSYSQGTTGELFF. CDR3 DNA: TGTGCCAGCAGTTACTCCCAGGGGACCACCGGGGAGCTGTTTTTT.